These 9 T cell receptor beta chains were sequenced from one sample in a study of human T cells and chemical hapten exposure. Indicated time point: pre-sensitization, week 0. As for treatment: therapeutic diphenylcyclopropenone sensitization with weekly scalp DPC. TCRdb re-called the RACE reads with MiXCR, one entry per CDR3 protein. The sample records 60,000 to 70,000 distinct CDR3 sequences, around 9.9% being singletons. Sample: whole blood, taken in connection with sensitization to the hapten diphenylcyclopropenone (DPC). Source of these receptors: a woman between 45 and 65 years old with alopecia areata. Some clones in this sample may be carry-over from other donors' samples.

The chain recombines TRBV11-1 with TRBJ2-1, with D maybe TRBD2 (5 bases). V lost 3 bases and J 0 bases, leaving 21 bases between the germline ends. The CDR3 contains 19 residues. CDR1 and CDR2 (germline): SGHAT, FQDESV (reference sequence). The CDR3 coding sequence is TGTGCCAGCAGCTTCCGTGTAGGAGCGGCAGCAAGCTCCTACAATGAGCAGTTCTTC. Its translation: CASSFRVGAAASSYNEQFF.

This clonotype was seen many times. This chain connects TRBV18 to TRBJ1-5; D ambiguous. There are 14 residues in the CDR3. From germline, CDR1 is KGHSH and CDR2 LQKENI. Between the trimmed V and J ends, which lost 2 bases and 1 base, there was a span of 6 bases. As DNA, the CDR3 is TGTGCCAGCTCACCAGGGCTGAGCAATCAGCCCCAGCATTTT. Translating it yields CASSPGLSNQPQHF.

This clonotype was observed at least ten times. The genes are TRBV6-5 and TRBJ1-5; no definite D call. CDR1 and CDR2 from the germline V gene are MNHEY and SVGAGI. Trimming left V 0 bases short and J 4 bases short, with 10 bases between. The CDR3 sequence is 15 residues long. The CDR3 nucleotides are TGTGCCAGCAGTTACTCGAGGCAAACGAATCAGCCCCAGCATTTT. It yields the protein CASSYSRQTNQPQHF.

This clonotype appeared a few times. The chain uses TRBV6-4 and TRBJ2-3; no definite D call. The CDR3 has 15 amino acids. Trimming left V 2 bases short and J 1 base short, with 10 bases between. Germline V gives CDR1 MRHNA, CDR2 SNTAGT. CDR3 amino acids: CASSDNGLGTDTQYF. In nucleotides, the CDR3 is TGTGCCAGCAGTGACAATGGGCTAGGCACAGATACGCAGTATTTT.

Within the sample, this clonotype is medium-sized. The rearrangement uses TRBV29-1 and TRBJ2-7, with a weak D call TRBD2 (5 bases). Trimming left V 4 bases short and J 5 bases short, with 12 bases between. This CDR3 spans 12 amino acids. CDR1 and CDR2 from the germline V gene are SQVTM and ANQGSEA. The DNA for the CDR3 is TGCAGCGTTGGAGAGGGCCTCCACGAGCAGTACTTC. Amino acid sequence: CSVGEGLHEQYF.

This clonotype appeared a few times. The chain combines TRBV30 with TRBJ2-7, with D tentatively TRBD2 (5 bases). Germline V gene data show CDR1 as GTSNPN and CDR2 as SVGIG (reference sequence). Trimming left V 3 bases short and J 2 bases short, with 11 bases between. This CDR3 contains 13 residues. The CDR3 DNA reads TGTGCCTGGAGCCGGGGAGACGCCTACGAGCAGTACTTC. Residues: CAWSRGDAYEQYF.

This clonotype was seen only a few times. This chain joins TRBV18 and TRBJ2-2; tentatively, D is TRBD2 (6 bases). V shed 0 bases and J shed 6 bases, with 11 bases lying between them. The germline CDR1 and CDR2 sequences are KGHSH and LQKENI. CDR3 length equals 15 residues. CDR3: CASSPPSGGAGELFF. In nucleotides, the CDR3 is TGTGCCAGCTCACCACCTAGCGGTGGTGCCGGGGAGCTGTTTTTT.

The chain couples TRBV20-1 to TRBJ1-1; unclear D gene. Germline lookup yields CDR1 DFQATT and CDR2 SNEGSKA (reference sequence). The CDR3 loop spans 13 amino acids. With 0 bases removed from V and 0 bases from J, the gap between germline ends came to 5 bases. CDR3 sequence: CSARDMMNTEAFF. The CDR3 DNA sequence: TGCAGTGCTAGAGATATGATGAACACTGAAGCTTTCTTT.

The table lists this clonotype with a few counts. The rearrangement joins TRBV3-1 to TRBJ2-2, with 8 nucleotides matching TRBD2. CDR3 length equals 16 residues. V shed 1 base, J shed 2 bases, and the junction held 3 bases outside the gene matches. Germline CDR1 reads LGHDT; CDR2 reads YNNKEL (reference sequence). The chain's CDR3 is CASSQGLALNTGELFF. The DNA for the CDR3 is TGTGCCAGCAGCCAAGGACTAGCGCTCAACACCGGGGAGCTGTTTTTT.